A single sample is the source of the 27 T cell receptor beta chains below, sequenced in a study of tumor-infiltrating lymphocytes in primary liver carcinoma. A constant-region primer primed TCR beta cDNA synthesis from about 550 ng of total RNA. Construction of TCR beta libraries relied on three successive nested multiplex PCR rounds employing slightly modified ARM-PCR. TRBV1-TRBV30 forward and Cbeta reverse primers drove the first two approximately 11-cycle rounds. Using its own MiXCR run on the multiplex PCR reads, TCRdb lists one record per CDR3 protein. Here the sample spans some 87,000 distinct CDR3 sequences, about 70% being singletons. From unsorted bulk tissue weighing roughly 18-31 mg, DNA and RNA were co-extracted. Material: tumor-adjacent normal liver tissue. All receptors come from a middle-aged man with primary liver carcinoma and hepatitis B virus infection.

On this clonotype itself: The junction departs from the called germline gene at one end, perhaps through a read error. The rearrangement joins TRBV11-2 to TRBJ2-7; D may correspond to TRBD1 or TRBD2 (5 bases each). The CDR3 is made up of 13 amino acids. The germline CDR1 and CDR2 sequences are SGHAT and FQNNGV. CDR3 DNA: TGTGCCAGCTGTTTTACTACCGGGGACGAGCGGTACTTC. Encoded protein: CASCFTTGDERYF.

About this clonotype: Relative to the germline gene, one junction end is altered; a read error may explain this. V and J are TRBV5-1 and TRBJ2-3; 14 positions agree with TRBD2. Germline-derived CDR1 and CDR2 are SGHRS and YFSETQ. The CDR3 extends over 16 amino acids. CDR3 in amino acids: CTSSLGTSGRADTQYF. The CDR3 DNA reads TGCACCAGTAGCTTGGGGACTAGCGGGAGAGCAGATACGCAGTATTTT.

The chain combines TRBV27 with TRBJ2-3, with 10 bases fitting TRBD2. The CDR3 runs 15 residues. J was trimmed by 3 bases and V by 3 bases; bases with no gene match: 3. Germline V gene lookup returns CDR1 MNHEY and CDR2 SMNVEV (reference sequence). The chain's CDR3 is CASSFRTSGTDTQYF. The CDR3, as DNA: TGTGCCAGCAGTTTCAGGACTAGCGGAACAGATACGCAGTATTTT.

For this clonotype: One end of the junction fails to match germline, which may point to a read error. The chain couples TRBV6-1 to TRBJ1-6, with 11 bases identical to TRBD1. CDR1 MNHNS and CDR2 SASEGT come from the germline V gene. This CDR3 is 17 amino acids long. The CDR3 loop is CANNRDRGTSYNSPLDF. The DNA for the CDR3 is TGTGCCAACAACCGGGACAGGGGGACGTCCTATAATTCACCCCTCGACTTT.

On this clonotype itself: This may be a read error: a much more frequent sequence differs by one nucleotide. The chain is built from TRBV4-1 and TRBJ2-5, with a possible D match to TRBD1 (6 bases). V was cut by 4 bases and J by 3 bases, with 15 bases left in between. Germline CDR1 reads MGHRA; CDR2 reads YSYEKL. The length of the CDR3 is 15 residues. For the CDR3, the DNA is TGCGCCAGCAGCCTCTCACAGGGACCTAAAGAGACCCAGTACTTC. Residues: CASSLSQGPKETQYF.

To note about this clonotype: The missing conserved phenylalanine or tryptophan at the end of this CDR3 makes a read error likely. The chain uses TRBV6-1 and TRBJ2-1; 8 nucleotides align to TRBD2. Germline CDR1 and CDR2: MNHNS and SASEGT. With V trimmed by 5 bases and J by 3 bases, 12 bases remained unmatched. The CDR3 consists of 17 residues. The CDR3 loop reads CASSPPGGGTYYNEQFS. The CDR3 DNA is TGTGCCAGCAGTCCCCCGGGGGGGGGGACGTACTACAATGAGCAGTTCTCC.

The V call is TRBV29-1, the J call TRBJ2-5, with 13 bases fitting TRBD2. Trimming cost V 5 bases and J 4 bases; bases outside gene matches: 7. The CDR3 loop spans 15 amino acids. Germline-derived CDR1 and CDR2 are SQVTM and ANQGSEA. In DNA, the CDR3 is TGCAGCGTTCGGACTAGCGGGAGTTGGGCAGAGACCCAGTACTTC. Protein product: CSVRTSGSWAETQYF.

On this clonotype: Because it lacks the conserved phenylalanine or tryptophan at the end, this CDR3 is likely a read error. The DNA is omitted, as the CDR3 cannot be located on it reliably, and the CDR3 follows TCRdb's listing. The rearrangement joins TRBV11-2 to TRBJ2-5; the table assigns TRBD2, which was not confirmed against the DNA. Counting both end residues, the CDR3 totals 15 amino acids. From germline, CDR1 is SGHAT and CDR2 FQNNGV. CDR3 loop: CASSSGGLVGETLYL.

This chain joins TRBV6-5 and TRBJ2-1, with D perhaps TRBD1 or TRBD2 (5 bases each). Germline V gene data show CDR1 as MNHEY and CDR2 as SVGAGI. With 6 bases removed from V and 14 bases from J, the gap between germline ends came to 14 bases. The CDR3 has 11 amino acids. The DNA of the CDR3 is TGTGCCAGCAGCATTCCGACAGCGGAGTTCTTC. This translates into CASSIPTAEFF.

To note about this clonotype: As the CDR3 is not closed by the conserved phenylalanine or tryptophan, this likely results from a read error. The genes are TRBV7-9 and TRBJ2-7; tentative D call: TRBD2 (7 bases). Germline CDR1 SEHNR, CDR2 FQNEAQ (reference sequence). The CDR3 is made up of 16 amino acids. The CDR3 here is CAGSLGGGLGVYKQYS. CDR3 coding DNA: TGTGCCGGCAGTTTAGGGGGGGGACTGGGGGTCTACAAGCAGTACTCC.

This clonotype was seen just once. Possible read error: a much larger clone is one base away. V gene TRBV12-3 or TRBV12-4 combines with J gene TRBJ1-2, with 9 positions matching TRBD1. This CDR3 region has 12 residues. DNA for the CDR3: TGTGCCAGCACCCGGACAGGGGAAGGCTACGCCTTC. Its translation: CASTRTGEGYAF.

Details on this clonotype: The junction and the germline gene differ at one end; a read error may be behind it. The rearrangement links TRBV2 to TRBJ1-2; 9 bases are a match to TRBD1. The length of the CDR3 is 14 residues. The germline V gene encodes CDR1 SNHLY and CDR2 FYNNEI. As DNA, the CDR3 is TGTGCGAGCAGTGCCCAAACAGGGGGCTATGACTACACCTTC. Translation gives CASSAQTGGYDYTF.

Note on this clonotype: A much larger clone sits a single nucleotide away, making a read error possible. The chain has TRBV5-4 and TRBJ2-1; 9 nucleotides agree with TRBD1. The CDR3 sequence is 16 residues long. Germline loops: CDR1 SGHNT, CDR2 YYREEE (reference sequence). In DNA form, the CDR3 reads TGTGCCACCAGCTCCGGGACAGGGATCGCCTACAATGAGCAGTTCTTC. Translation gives CATSSGTGIAYNEQFF.

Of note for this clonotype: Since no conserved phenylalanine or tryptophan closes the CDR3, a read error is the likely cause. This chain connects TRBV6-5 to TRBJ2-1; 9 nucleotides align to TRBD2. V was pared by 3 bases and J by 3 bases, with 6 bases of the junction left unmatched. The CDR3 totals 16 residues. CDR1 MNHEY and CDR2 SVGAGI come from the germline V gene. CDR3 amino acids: CASSYEPSGNYNEQFS. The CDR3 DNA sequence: TGTGCCAGCAGTTATGAACCTAGCGGGAACTACAATGAGCAGTTCTCC.

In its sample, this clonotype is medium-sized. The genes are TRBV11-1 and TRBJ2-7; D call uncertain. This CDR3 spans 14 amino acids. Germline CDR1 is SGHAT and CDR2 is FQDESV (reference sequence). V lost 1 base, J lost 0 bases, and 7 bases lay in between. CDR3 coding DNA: TGTGCCAGCAGCTTAGAGTTGGGCTCCTACGAGCAGTACTTC. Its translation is CASSLELGSYEQYF.

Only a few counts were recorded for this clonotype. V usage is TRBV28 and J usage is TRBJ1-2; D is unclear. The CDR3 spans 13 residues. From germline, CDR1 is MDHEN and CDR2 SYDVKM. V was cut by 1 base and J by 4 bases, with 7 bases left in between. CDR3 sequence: CASSLSATYGYTF. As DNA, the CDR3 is TGTGCCAGCAGTTTATCGGCAACCTATGGCTACACCTTC.

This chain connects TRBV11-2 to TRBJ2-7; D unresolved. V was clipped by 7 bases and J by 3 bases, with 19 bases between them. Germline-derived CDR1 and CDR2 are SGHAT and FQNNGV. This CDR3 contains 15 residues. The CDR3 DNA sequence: TGTGCCAGCACCCCCTCGGAAGAGGCCCACTACGAGCAGTACTTC. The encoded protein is CASTPSEEAHYEQYF.

As DNA, the CDR3 is TGTGCCAGCAGCTCGCGCTCCAGCGGGAGGGTCTATGAGCAGTTCTTC. This translates into CASSSRSSGRVYEQFF. The chain employs TRBV11-2 and TRBJ2-1; 10 bases line up with TRBD2. Germline values: CDR1 SGHAT, CDR2 FQNNGV. After removal of 4 bases from V and 8 bases from J, the junction contained 11 bases not matched to a gene. This CDR3 is built from 16 residues.

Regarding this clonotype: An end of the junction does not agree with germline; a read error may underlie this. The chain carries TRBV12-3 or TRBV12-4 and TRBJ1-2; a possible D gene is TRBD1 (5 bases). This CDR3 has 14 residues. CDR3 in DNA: TGTGGCAGCAGTTTTCGTACAGGCCAGGCTGGCTACACCTTC. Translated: CGSSFRTGQAGYTF.

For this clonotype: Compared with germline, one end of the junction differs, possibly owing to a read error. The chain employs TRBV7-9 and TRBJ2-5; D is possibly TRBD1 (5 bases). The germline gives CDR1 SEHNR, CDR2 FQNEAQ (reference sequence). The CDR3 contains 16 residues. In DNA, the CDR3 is TGTGCCAGCAGCTTAGGAATGGCAGGGTCACTGGAGATCCAGTACTTC. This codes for CASSLGMAGSLEIQYF.

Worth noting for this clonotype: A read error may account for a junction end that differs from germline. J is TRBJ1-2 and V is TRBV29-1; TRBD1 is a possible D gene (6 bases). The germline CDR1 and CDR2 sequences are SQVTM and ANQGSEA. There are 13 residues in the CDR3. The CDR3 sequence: CSVRTSGAFGSTF. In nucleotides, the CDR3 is TGCAGCGTGAGGACGTCGGGGGCATTTGGCTCCACCTTC.

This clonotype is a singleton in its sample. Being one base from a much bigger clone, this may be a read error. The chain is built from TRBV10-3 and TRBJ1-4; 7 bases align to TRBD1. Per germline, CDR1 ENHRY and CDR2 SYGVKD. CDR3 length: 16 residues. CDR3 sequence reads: CAISGSPGQSNEKLYF. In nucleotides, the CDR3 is TGTGCCATCAGTGGCTCACCGGGACAGAGTAATGAAAAACTGTATTTT.

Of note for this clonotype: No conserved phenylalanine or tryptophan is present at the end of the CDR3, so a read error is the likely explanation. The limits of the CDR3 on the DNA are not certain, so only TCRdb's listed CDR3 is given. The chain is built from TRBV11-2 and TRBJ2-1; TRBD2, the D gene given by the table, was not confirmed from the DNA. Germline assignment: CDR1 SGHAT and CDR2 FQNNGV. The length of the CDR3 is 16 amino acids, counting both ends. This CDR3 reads CASSFRLAGDSNEQLI.

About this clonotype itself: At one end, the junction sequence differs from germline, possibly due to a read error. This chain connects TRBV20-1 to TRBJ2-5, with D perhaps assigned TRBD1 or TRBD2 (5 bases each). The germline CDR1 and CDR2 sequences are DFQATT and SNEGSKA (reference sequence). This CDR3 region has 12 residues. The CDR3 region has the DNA TGCAGTGCCGTTCCGGGGCAAGGGACCCAGTACTTC. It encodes CSAVPGQGTQYF.

In DNA form, the CDR3 reads TGCGCCAGCAGCGAATGGGGCGAAGAAGCTTTCTTT. This codes for CASSEWGEEAFF. The chain recombines TRBV5-1 with TRBJ1-1; TRBD1 is a possible D gene (5 bases). CDR1 and CDR2 from the germline V gene are SGHRS and YFSETQ. V lost 4 bases and J 8 bases, leaving 12 bases between the germline ends. This CDR3 is 12 amino acids long. The full variable domain, completed using reference TRBV5-1 and TRBJ1-1, is KAGVTQTPRYLIKTRGQQVTLSCSPISGHRSVSWYQQTPGQGLQFLFEYFSETQRNKGNFPGRFSGRQFSNSRSEMNVSTLELGDSALYLCASSEWGEEAFFGQGTRLTVV.

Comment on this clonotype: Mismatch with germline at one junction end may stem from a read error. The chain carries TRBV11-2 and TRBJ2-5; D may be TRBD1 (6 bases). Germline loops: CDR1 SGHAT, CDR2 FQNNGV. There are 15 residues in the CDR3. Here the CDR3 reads CVSSLSWTAQETQYF. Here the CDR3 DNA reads TGTGTCAGCAGCCTGTCCTGGACAGCTCAAGAGACTCAGTACTTC.

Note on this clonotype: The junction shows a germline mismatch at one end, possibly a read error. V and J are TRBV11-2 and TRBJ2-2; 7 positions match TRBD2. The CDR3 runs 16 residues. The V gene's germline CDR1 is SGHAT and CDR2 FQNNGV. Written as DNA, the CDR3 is TGTGCCAGCAGCTTCATGGGGGGGGTAGGGACCGGGGAGTTGTTTTTT. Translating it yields CASSFMGGVGTGELFF.